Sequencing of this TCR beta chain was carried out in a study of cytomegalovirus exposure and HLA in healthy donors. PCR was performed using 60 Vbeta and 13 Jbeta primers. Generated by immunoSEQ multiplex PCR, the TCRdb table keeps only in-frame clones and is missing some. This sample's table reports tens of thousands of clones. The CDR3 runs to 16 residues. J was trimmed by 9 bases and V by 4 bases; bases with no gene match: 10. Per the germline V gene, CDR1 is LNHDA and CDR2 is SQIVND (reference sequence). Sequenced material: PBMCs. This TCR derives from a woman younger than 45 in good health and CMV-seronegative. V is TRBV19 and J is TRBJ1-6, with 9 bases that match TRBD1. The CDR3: CASSTPPGTGLSPLHF. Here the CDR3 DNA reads TGTGCCAGTAGTACCCCCCCCGGGACAGGGCTTTCACCCCTCCACTTT.